A single TCR beta chain is shown here with its context. The target antigen is unknown. PCR primers comprised 60 Vbeta and 13 Jbeta primers. Using immunoSEQ multiplex PCR, the repertoire was profiled, and TCRdb retains in-frame clones only, with some absent. Found here are about 120,000 clones, roughly 77% of them singletons; the top ten hold less than 5.5%. V was trimmed by 0 bases and J by 0 bases, leaving 15 bases between them. In germline, CDR1 is MGHRA, CDR2 YSYEKL. CDR3 length equals 18 residues. This specimen belongs to a study of cytomegalovirus exposure and HLA in healthy donors. Study-level findings and limits: The classifier reportedly diagnosed cytomegalovirus status with high sensitivity and specificity. The records held CMV serostatus as the only immune exposure information.

The source of this sequence is a man between 45 and 60 years old in good health and CMV-seropositive. The material sequenced was PBMCs. The chain combines TRBV4-1 with TRBJ2-1; the D is unclear. CDR3 nucleotides: TGCGCCAGCAGCCAAGATATCCTAGGAAAGAGCTCCTACAATGAGCAGTTCTTC. Translation gives CASSQDILGKSSYNEQFF.